The 3 T cell receptor beta chains reported below all come from one sample, sequenced in a study of cytomegalovirus exposure and HLA in healthy donors. The PCR made use of 60 Vbeta and 13 Jbeta primers. Clones were read by immunoSEQ multiplex PCR, and TCRdb kept only the in-frame ones, dropping some. In the table there are tens of thousands of clones, roughly 80% of which are singletons. Sequencing input: PBMCs. The receptors stem from a young man in good health and CMV-seronegative.

The table lists this clone with a few counts. The J gene is TRBJ2-1, the V gene TRBV5-6; 10 bases fit TRBD1. The V and J ends lost 4 bases and 5 bases, in that order; junction bases with no gene match: 6. Germline CDR1 SGHDT, CDR2 YYEEEE. The length of the CDR3 is 15 residues. The CDR3: CASSLAGTGDNEQFF. The CDR3 nucleotides are TGTGCCAGCAGCCTTGCCGGGACAGGGGACAATGAGCAGTTCTTC.

This chain uses TRBV28 with TRBJ1-2; D uncertain. CDR3 length equals 15 residues. The V gene's germline CDR1 is MDHEN and CDR2 SYDVKM. V lost 5 bases and J 3 bases, leaving 16 bases between the germline ends. The CDR3 protein is CASSPPNPSHYGYTF. In nucleotides, the CDR3 is TGTGCCAGCAGTCCGCCCAACCCCAGTCACTATGGCTACACCTTC.

The chain is built from TRBV5-1 and TRBJ1-1; no firm D call. With 4 bases removed from V and 5 bases from J, the gap between germline ends came to 18 bases. The germline V gene has CDR1 SGHRS and CDR2 YFSETQ. The CDR3 has 15 residues. The CDR3: CASSTHRAPGTEAFF. The CDR3 DNA follows: TGCGCCAGCAGCACACACCGGGCCCCGGGGACTGAAGCTTTCTTT.